The clone carrying this T cell receptor (beta chain) has more than one count but fewer than ten. Its antigen is not identified. For the second PCR, which ran for roughly 7 to 11 cycles, a sample-barcoded 5' primer and a J-beta primer mix were used. TCRdb analysed the 5' RACE reads with MiXCR anew, one entry per CDR3 protein. The table shows under 1,100,000 distinct CDR3 sequences, with under 30% occurring only once. CDR1 is MGHRA, CDR2 YSYEKL, per germline. The CDR3 is made up of 13 amino acids. Trimming stripped 11 bases from V and 1 base from J, with 14 bases between. This entry comes from a study of blood T cells in healthy people across ages. Overall study findings and caveats: Unsorted PBMCs prevented conclusive naive versus antigen-experienced comparison.

These data also formed part of another study, on T cells of mothers and their children. From that paper: Donation involved three healthy Caucasian mothers and the six children that they had.

The chain employs TRBV4-1 and TRBJ2-5, with D maybe TRBD1 (6 bases). The source of this sequence is a girl aged 2-10 years in good health. Sample: blood. CDR3 amino acids: CAARGSAQETQYF. CDR3 DNA sequence: TGCGCCGCTAGGGGGAGTGCCCAAGAGACCCAGTACTTC.